This TCR beta chain was sequenced during a study of T cell changes during pregnancy in multiple sclerosis. CDR1 and CDR2 (germline): GTSNPN, SVGIG (reference sequence). The trim removed 2 bases at V and 3 bases at J, leaving 6 bases unmatched. The CDR3 length is 15 residues. Data came from immunoSEQ multiplex PCR; TCRdb stores just in-frame clones and leaves some out. The table lists approximately 60,000 clones, just over 90% of them singletons. The sequencing used CD4+ T cells from peripheral blood mononuclear cells, collected in the second trimester of pregnancy. V is TRBV30 and J is TRBJ1-5; 8 bases line up with TRBD1. This sequence was found in a female donor with multiple sclerosis, enrolled in a pregnancy study. The CDR3 DNA reads TGTGCCTGGAGTTCCAGGGGGCACAACAATCAGCCCCAGCATTTT. The encoded protein is CAWSSRGHNNQPQHF.